This T cell receptor (beta chain) was recovered during a study of T cells in Graves' hyperthyroidism and ophthalmopathy. Study-level background: Sampling of peripheral blood happened at initial diagnosis, prior to any treatment. General study points: Blood shared most expanded thyroid clonotypes above 0.001.

About this clonotype: Its target is not known.

The CDR3 regions of TCR beta were amplified from RNA transcripts. HTBI primers drove first-round RT-PCR of the TCR CDR3. One entry per CDR3 protein results from TCRdb running MiXCR on the multiplex PCR reads. The data contain approximately 600,000 distinct CDR3 sequences, approximately 15% of them singletons. Participants, patients aged 18 to 65, had newly diagnosed hyperthyroidism with a duration under 2 months. Using less than 12 ml of fresh peripheral blood, PBMCs were prepared. V was trimmed by 3 bases and J by 5 bases, leaving 8 bases between them. From germline, CDR1 is LNHNV and CDR2 YYDKDF (reference sequence). This CDR3 has 12 amino acids.

The clonotype was recovered from a woman in her twenties or thirties with Graves' hyperthyroidism that later progressed to Graves' ophthalmopathy. V usage is TRBV15 and J usage is TRBJ2-7; D remains ambiguous. Sequences were obtained from blood. CDR3 DNA: TGTGCCACCAGCAGTTCTGCTAACGAGCAGTACTTC. It is translated as CATSSSANEQYF.